The next 17 T cell receptor beta chains were all read from a single sample in a study of Tregs in tolerant kidney transplant recipients. Libraries were prepared by immunoSEQ multiplex PCR; TCRdb keeps only in-frame clonotypes and omits some of them. The sample spans about 52,000 clones; the ten largest clones claim 0.83%. Source: CD4+ T cells from blood, taken before the transplant. These receptors came from a human donor who received a combined kidney and bone marrow transplant.

As for this clone: The DNA ends 3 residues before the CDR3 does, and the rest of the CDR3 is filled in from the germline J gene. The gene calls are TRBV18 and TRBJ1-1, with TRBD1 as a possible D gene (5 bases). V lost 3 bases and J lost 5, with 16 bases in between. The CDR3 runs 15 residues. Germline loops: CDR1 KGHSH, CDR2 LQKENI. CDR3: CASSPEGPYSTEAFF. CDR3 DNA (partial): TGTGCCAGCTCACCGGAGGGGCCCTACTCAACTGAA.

Comment on this clone: The read stops 3 residues short of the end of the CDR3; the missing end is completed from the germline J gene. The chain recombines TRBV5-4 with TRBJ1-1, with D possibly TRBD1 on 6 matching bases. The CDR3 contains 13 residues. Germline V lookup: CDR1 SGHNT, CDR2 YYREEE (reference sequence). V dropped 4 bases and J dropped 4 bases, with 11 bases sitting between them. CDR3 bases read: TGTGCCAGCAGCCCCACAGGGCTCACTGAA. Its translation is CASSPTGLTE. In full, the CDR3 reads CASSPTGLTEAFF.

Details on this clone: The read terminates 3 residues ahead of where the CDR3 ends, so the germline J gene completes it. The genes are TRBV6-2 or TRBV6-3 and TRBJ2-5; no definite D call. Per germline, CDR1 MNHEY and CDR2 SVGEGT. CDR3 size: 12 residues. The CDR3 is CASSPPTTTQYF. Incomplete CDR3 DNA: TGTGCCAGCAGCCCCCCTACTACTACC.

For this clone: The read is 3 residues too short to cover the CDR3 end, so that end is filled in from the germline J gene. The chain is built from TRBV18 and TRBJ1-1; TRBD1 agrees at 7 bases. Germline V gene lookup returns CDR1 KGHSH and CDR2 LQKENI. The junction had 2 bases not matched to a gene; V was cut back by 4 bases and J by 0 bases. The CDR3 is 14 residues long. CDR3 loop: CASSHRGMNTEAFF. The sequenced CDR3 bases are TGTGCCAGCTCACACAGGGGCATGAACACTGAA.

Of note for this clone: The read ends 3 residues shy of where the CDR3 ends; the end is completed using the germline J gene. J is TRBJ2-7 and V is TRBV19, with 9 bases matching TRBD1. Trimming took 5 bases from V and 6 from J; bases not matched to a gene: 8. This CDR3 is built from 14 residues. Germline CDR1 LNHDA, CDR2 SQIVND (reference sequence). The sequenced part of the CDR3 DNA is TGTGCCAGTAGTCCGGGACAGGGTTTGGGCGAG. This gives the protein CASSPGQGLGE. From start to end, the CDR3 is CASSPGQGLGEQYF. Complete variable domain (other parts from reference TRBV19 and TRBJ2-7): DGGITQSPKYLFRKEGQNVTLSCEQNLNHDAMYWYRQDPGQGLRLIYYSQIVNDFQKGDIAEGYSVSREKKESFPLTVTSAQKNPTAFYLCASSPGQGLGEQYFGPGTRLTVT.

Details on this clone: The read terminates 3 residues before the CDR3 end, so the remaining end is supplied by the germline J gene. The J gene is TRBJ1-4, the V gene TRBV30; 9 positions agree with TRBD1. The CDR3 consists of 17 residues. The ends lost 2 bases at V and 8 bases at J; junction bases unmatched: 15. CDR1 GTSNPN and CDR2 SVGIG come from the germline V gene (reference sequence). This CDR3 reads CAWSSGGRGTGREKLFF. Incomplete CDR3 DNA: TGTGCCTGGAGTTCCGGCGGTCGAGGGACAGGGAGGGAAAAA.

In the case of this clone: The read ends 3 residues shy of where the CDR3 ends; the end is completed using the germline J gene. The chain combines TRBV7-9 with TRBJ1-5; D remains ambiguous. This CDR3 is 15 amino acids long. Germline values: CDR1 SEHNR, CDR2 FQNEAQ (reference sequence). Trimming removed 1 base at V and 9 bases at J, with 16 bases between. The chain's CDR3 is CASSLVGTPQRPQHF. Incomplete CDR3 DNA: TGTGCCAGCAGCTTAGTCGGCACCCCTCAGCGGCCC.

Comment on this clone: The read finishes 3 residues shy of the CDR3 end, and the germline J gene is used to complete it. This chain uses TRBV5-4 with TRBJ1-4; 9 bases map to TRBD1. The CDR3 is made up of 15 amino acids. Germline assignment: CDR1 SGHNT and CDR2 YYREEE (reference sequence). J was trimmed by 7 bases and V by 0 bases; bases with no gene match: 4. CDR3 loop: CASSLEQGASEKLFF. Incomplete CDR3 DNA: TGTGCCAGCAGCTTGGAACAGGGGGCGAGTGAAAAA.

Comment on this clone: The CDR3 end lies 3 residues beyond the end of the read and is filled in from the germline J gene. The chain has TRBV19 and TRBJ2-2, with D possibly called TRBD1 or TRBD2 (6 bases each). This CDR3 is built from 16 residues. Germline values: CDR1 LNHDA, CDR2 SQIVND (reference sequence). V lost 4 bases, J lost 6 bases, and 18 bases lay in between. The CDR3 region is CASSSAGAGRAGELFF. The CDR3 bases that were read are TGTGCCAGTAGTAGCGCAGGGGCGGGACGTGCCGGGGAG.

Comments on this clone: The read is 3 residues too short to cover the CDR3 end, so that end is filled in from the germline J gene. V and J are TRBV5-1 and TRBJ2-7; possibly TRBD1 for D (5 bases). The length of the CDR3 is 15 residues. V shed 4 bases and J shed 2 bases, with 16 bases lying between them. Per germline, CDR1 SGHRS and CDR2 YFSETQ. The sequenced CDR3 bases are TGCGCCAGCAGCCCGGGTGACAGCAACGCCTACGAG. Its translation is CASSPGDSNAYE. The CDR3, in full, reads CASSPGDSNAYEQYF.

Remarks on this clone: The read ends 3 residues shy of where the CDR3 ends; the end is completed using the germline J gene. The chain employs TRBV7-2 and TRBJ1-4; 11 bases are a match to TRBD1. The CDR3 loop spans 15 amino acids. Germline V gene sequence: CDR1 SGHTA, CDR2 FQGNSA. Trimming at V came to 5 bases and at J to 6 bases, leaving 5 bases not matched to a gene. CDR3 sequence: CASSIGTGGHEKLFF. The CDR3 bases that were read are TGTGCCAGCAGCATAGGGACAGGGGGTCATGAAAAA.

As concerns this clone: The read terminates 3 residues before the CDR3 end, so the remaining end is supplied by the germline J gene. This chain uses TRBV18 with TRBJ2-2, with D perhaps TRBD1 (6 bases). The CDR3 consists of 14 residues. Germline CDR1 is KGHSH and CDR2 is LQKENI. V lost 1 base to trimming and J lost 4 bases, with 7 bases between them. The chain's CDR3 is CASSPQTGTGELFF. Incomplete CDR3 DNA: TGTGCCAGCTCACCACAGACAGGCACCGGGGAG.

Remarks on this clone: The read terminates 3 residues ahead of where the CDR3 ends, so the germline J gene completes it. The chain joins TRBV7-9 to TRBJ1-1; D unresolved. V gave up 6 bases and J gave up 1 base, with 12 bases separating them. The CDR3 length is 14 residues. CDR1 and CDR2 (germline): SEHNR, FQNEAQ (reference sequence). The CDR3 region is CASSPLRGNTEAFF. CDR3 DNA, as far as it was read: TGTGCCAGCAGTCCCCTTCGGGGGAACACTGAA.

A remark on this clone: Sequencing ends 3 residues short of the CDR3 end; the germline J gene provides the rest. The chain combines TRBV11-2 with TRBJ2-7; D uncertain. Germline-derived CDR1 and CDR2 are SGHAT and FQNNGV. The CDR3 is made up of 14 amino acids. Trimming stripped 1 base from V and 6 bases from J, with 13 bases between. This chain's CDR3 is CASSLGAFPSEQYF. The CDR3 bases that were read are TGTGCCAGCAGCTTAGGGGCCTTTCCCTCCGAG.

Worth noting for this clone: The CDR3 is cut off 3 residues early in the read; its end comes from the germline J gene. The chain couples TRBV30 to TRBJ1-2; the D gene is possibly TRBD1 (5 bases). The CDR3 sequence is 15 residues long. Germline lookup yields CDR1 GTSNPN and CDR2 SVGIG (reference sequence). The ends were cut back, 5 bases at V and 2 bases at J, with 18 bases in the middle. The CDR3 reads CAWGRFIGGNYGYTF. The sequenced CDR3 bases are TGTGCCTGGGGACGCTTTATCGGGGGGAACTATGGC.

Remarks on this clone: The read falls 3 residues short of the CDR3 end, and the missing part is taken from the germline J gene. V is TRBV6-2 or TRBV6-3 and J is TRBJ2-5, with 11 bases lining up with TRBD1. Unmatched junction bases numbered 6, after V lost 4 bases and J lost 5 bases. The CDR3 totals 15 residues. CDR1 is MNHEY, CDR2 SVGEGT, per germline. Partial CDR3 DNA: TGTGCCAGCAGTTCCGGACAGGGGGCTGTGGAGACC. Its protein is CASSSGQGAVET. The full CDR3 is CASSSGQGAVETQYF.

Concerning this clone: Read coverage stops 3 residues before the CDR3 terminus; the germline J gene supplies the remainder. The chain joins TRBV20-1 to TRBJ2-3, with D possibly matching TRBD1 (6 bases). The germline gives CDR1 DFQATT, CDR2 SNEGSKA (reference sequence). Between the trimmed V and J ends, which lost 6 bases and 4 bases, there was a span of 11 bases. There are 12 residues in the CDR3. The CDR3 protein is CSAWGRADTQYF. The CDR3 DNA, read in part, is TGCAGTGCCTGGGGGCGTGCAGATACG.